This T cell receptor beta chain came from a study of Graves' ophthalmopathy and Graves' hyperthyroidism. CDR1 SGHVS and CDR2 FNYEAQ come from the germline V gene. The CDR3 has 14 residues. The ends lost 2 bases at V and 5 bases at J; junction bases unmatched: 5. Amplified material comprised TCR beta CDR3 regions derived from RNA transcripts. Investigators did first-round RT-PCR with HTBI primers, then second-round multiplex PCR. TCRdb recomputed calls from the multiplex PCR reads with MiXCR, one row per CDR3 protein. The sample yields roughly 220,000 distinct CDR3 sequences, around 50% seen once. This clonotype has a handful of counts.

The chain is built from TRBV7-6 and TRBJ2-5; 7 positions match TRBD1. Sequenced material: peripheral blood. The source is an adult man with Graves' ophthalmopathy. For the CDR3, the DNA is TGTGCCAGCAGCTTAACAGGGGCGTGGGAGACCCAGTACTTC. Its translation is CASSLTGAWETQYF.